This TCR beta chain was profiled in a study of blood T cell repertoires in COVID-19. Turning to the study itself: The United States, Italy and Spain provided the acute and convalescent COVID-19 samples.

The germline V gene has CDR1 SQVTM and CDR2 ANQGSEA. V trimming: 7 bases; J trimming: 4 bases; junction bases outside the gene matches: 6. This CDR3 has 13 residues. TCRdb's copy holds only in-frame clones and misses some; the assay was immunoSEQ multiplex PCR. The data contain approximately 350,000 clones, 65% to 85% of them seen just once; the ten biggest clones take up around 3%. Sample: peripheral blood. This clonotype was obtained from a man aged 30 to 39 with active or convalescent COVID-19. V is TRBV29-1 and J is TRBJ2-2, with 7 positions matching TRBD1. The DNA of the CDR3 is TGCAGCGGGGCCGGGACAGCCACCGGGGAGCTGTTTTTT. It codes for CSGAGTATGELFF.